The TCR beta chain under discussion was sequenced for a study of T cell repertoires in cytomegalovirus infection. Study overall: Both recently identified HLA-C-restricted and well-studied HLA-B-restricted CMV epitopes were used in the study.

Study-wide points: People with CMV and the relevant HLA were identified by cumulative public TCR beta family frequency. Clonotypes of TCR beta that were HLA-C-restricted and CMV-specific dominated the ex vivo response.

CDR3 length: 13 amino acids. Germline assignment: CDR1 SGHVS and CDR2 FNYEAQ. The V and J ends lost 1 base and 5 bases respectively, with 8 bases between them. TCRdb reprocessed the reads with MiXCR, giving one entry per CDR3 protein. The sample contains about 740,000 distinct CDR3 sequences, around a third of which appear only once. About this clonotype: The antigen remains unidentified.

The chain joins TRBV7-6 to TRBJ2-5; D uncertain. The material sequenced was cultured PBMCs, taken from culture after CMV antigen stimulation. This receptor was identified in a human donor in good health (CMV status not recorded). Some clones in this sample may be carry-over from other donors' samples. The CDR3 region has the DNA TGTGCCAGCAGCTTAGGGTGGCGCGAGACCCAGTACTTC. Amino acids: CASSLGWRETQYF.